The T cell receptor (beta chain) described here comes from a study of cytomegalovirus exposure and HLA in healthy donors. Whole-study findings and limits: With later analysis, a missense DCLRE1C variant became linked to TCR beta V- and J-gene trimming. Clonal expansion, a later analysis showed, was greater in HLA-associated TCR beta chains than in equally common others.

Both 60 Vbeta primers and 13 Jbeta primers went into the PCR. Produced via immunoSEQ multiplex PCR; TCRdb's table is partial and in-frame only. Of about 150,000 clones listed, 65% to 90% are singletons. The V end lost 0 bases, the J end lost 0 bases, and 10 bases lay between the germline ends. The CDR3 consists of 15 residues. Looked up from germline, CDR1 is SGHNT and CDR2 is YYREEE (reference sequence). A word on this clone: The antigen is not known.

This chain links TRBV5-4 with TRBJ2-7, with D perhaps TRBD1 (6 bases). The TCR sequence derives from a woman in her forties or fifties in good health and CMV-seropositive. Sequences were obtained from PBMCs. Here the CDR3 DNA reads TGTGCCAGCAGCTTGGGGCCGGACAGCTCCTACGAGCAGTACTTC. This translates into CASSLGPDSSYEQYF.